This T cell receptor (beta chain) appears in the sequencing data of a study of early T cells in non-severe SARS-CoV-2 infection. TCRdb re-analysed the 5' RACE reads in MiXCR, keeping a single row per CDR3 protein. The sample has about 98,000 distinct CDR3 sequences; roughly an eighth are singletons. With respect to this clonotype: No antigen is known for it.

Notes on the study in general: VDJdb-based matching was biased toward anti-spike CD8 responses and missed private and CD4 specificities.

Trimming removed 8 bases at V and 0 bases at J, with 7 bases between. Germline V CDR1 and CDR2: LNHDA, SQIVND (reference sequence). The CDR3 spans 13 residues. Sequences were obtained from whole blood. V usage is TRBV19 and J usage is TRBJ2-2; a weak D match, TRBD1 (5 bases). The receptor comes from an adult who was a healthcare worker with PCR-confirmed SARS-CoV-2 infection or an uninfected control (not recorded which). Here the CDR3 reads CASRTPNTGELFF. In nucleotides, the CDR3 is TGTGCCAGTCGGACACCGAACACCGGGGAGCTGTTTTTT. The variable domain in full, with the rest retrieved from reference TRBV19 and TRBJ2-2, is DGGITQSPKYLFRKEGQNVTLSCEQNLNHDAMYWYRQDPGQGLRLIYYSQIVNDFQKGDIAEGYSVSREKKESFPLTVTSAQKNPTAFYLCASRTPNTGELFFGEGSRLTVL.